The clone carrying this T cell receptor (beta chain) was recorded many times. The antigen is not known. Stable Graves' hyperthyroidism denoted no ophthalmopathy progression over 18 months. Amplification targeted TCR beta CDR3 regions from RNA transcripts. In the first-round RT-PCR of the TCR CDR3, the HTBI primer set was used. One entry per CDR3 protein results from TCRdb running MiXCR on the multiplex PCR reads. The sample yields roughly 100,000 distinct CDR3 sequences, 40% to 50% seen once. The data were obtained in a study of T cells in Graves' hyperthyroidism and ophthalmopathy. As for the study in general: It was at initial diagnosis, before any treatment, that peripheral blood was collected. Study-wide results and limits: Appearing also in blood were most of the thyroid clonotypes expanded above 0.001. Model-based prediction identified ophthalmopathy a median 6.5 months prior to its onset.

CDR3 length: 15 residues. Germline CDR1 and CDR2: GTSNPN and SVGIG (reference sequence). The J segment lost 7 bases and the V segment lost 3 bases, leaving 9 bases of the junction unmatched. This TCR derives from a man in his forties with Graves' hyperthyroidism. The chain links TRBV30 to TRBJ1-6, with TRBD1 matching 7 bases. Material: blood. The DNA of the CDR3 is TGTGCCTGGAGGCTCCCGGGACAGTGGAATTCACCCCTCCACTTT. Encoded protein: CAWRLPGQWNSPLHF.